There are a few counts of the clone carrying this T cell receptor beta chain. Its antigen is currently unknown. The CDR3 consists of 18 residues. V lost 2 bases to trimming and J lost 0 bases, with 20 bases between them. The germline CDR1 and CDR2 sequences are SQVTM and ANQGSEA. Construction of TCR beta libraries was performed using quantitative 5'-RACE with molecular barcodes. TCRdb passed the 5' RACE reads through MiXCR, listing each CDR3 protein once. The sample lists about 210,000 distinct CDR3 sequences; just under 7.5% were seen once. The source of the sample is a study of CD8 T cells in ankylosing spondylitis. The study's findings and limits: A motif of fewer than ten highly homologous TCR beta variants was seen as apparently characteristic of ankylosing spondylitis blood. Relatively scarce in peripheral blood, disease-linked clones were CD8+.

The chain combines TRBV29-1 with TRBJ2-4, with D unresolved. Sequences were obtained from blood, either unsorted or a sorted T cell fraction (not recorded which). This clonotype originated in a male donor with ankylosing spondylitis. The CDR3 spells CSVEPVPPGYLAKNIQYF. CDR3 nucleotide sequence: TGCAGCGTTGAACCCGTCCCCCCAGGATACCTAGCCAAAAACATTCAGTACTTC.